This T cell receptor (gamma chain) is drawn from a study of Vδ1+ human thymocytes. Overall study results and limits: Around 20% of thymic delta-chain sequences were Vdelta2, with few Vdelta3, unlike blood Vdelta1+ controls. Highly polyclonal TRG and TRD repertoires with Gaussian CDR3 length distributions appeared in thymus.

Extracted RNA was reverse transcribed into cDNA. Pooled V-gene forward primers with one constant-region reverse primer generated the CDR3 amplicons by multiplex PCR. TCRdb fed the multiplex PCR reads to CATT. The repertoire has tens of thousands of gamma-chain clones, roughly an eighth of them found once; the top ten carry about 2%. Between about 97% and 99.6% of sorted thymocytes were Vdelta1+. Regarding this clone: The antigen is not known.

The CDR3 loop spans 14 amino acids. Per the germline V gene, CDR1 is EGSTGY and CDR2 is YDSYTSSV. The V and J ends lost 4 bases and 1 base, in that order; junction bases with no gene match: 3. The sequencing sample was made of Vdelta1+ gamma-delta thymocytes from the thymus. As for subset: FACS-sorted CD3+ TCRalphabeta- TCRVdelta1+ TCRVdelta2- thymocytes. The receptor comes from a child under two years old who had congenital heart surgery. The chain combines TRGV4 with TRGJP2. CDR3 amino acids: CATWDPSSDWIKTF. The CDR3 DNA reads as TGTGCCACCTGGGACCCTAGTAGTGATTGGATCAAGACGTTT.